These T cell receptor beta chains were read from a single sample in a study of blood T cell repertoires in COVID-19. Here immunoSEQ multiplex PCR was the method, and the copy in TCRdb shows in-frame clones only, minus some. Counted here are 50,000 to 60,000 clones, approximately 86% occurring once; the ten biggest clones make up approximately 7%. The sample taken for sequencing was peripheral blood. The receptors shown here come from a human donor with active COVID-19. The donor label of this sample is uncertain. Each CDR3 is given with its conserved first and last residue. Each record gives: clone size, J gene, CDR3 length, V gene, D gene, CDR3 protein, CDR3 DNA. D genes are given only for firm matches. Rows may omit the clone size; those that give it use once, few, many or a size class.

size: NA
J: TRBJ1-1
length: 13
V: TRBV5-1
D: NA
CDR3: CASSLAGLSSAFF
DNA: TGCGCCAGCAGCTTGGCCGGACTTTCCAGCGCTTTCTTT

size: NA
J: TRBJ2-7
length: 14
V: TRBV9
D: TRBD1
CDR3: CASSARDRGHEQYF
DNA: TGTGCCAGCAGCGCCCGGGACAGGGGCCACGAGCAGTACTTC

size: NA
J: TRBJ1-6
length: 14
V: TRBV30
D: NA
CDR3: CAWSPGLKNSPLHF
DNA: TGTGCCTGGAGCCCGGGACTGAAGAATTCACCCCTCCACTTT

size: NA
J: TRBJ2-5
length: 12
V: TRBV2
D: TRBD1
CDR3: CASRGDRETQYF
DNA: TGTGCCAGCAGAGGGGACAGAGAGACCCAGTACTTC

size: once
J: TRBJ2-7
length: 15
V: TRBV4-3
D: NA
CDR3: CASSQEWLARNEQYF
DNA: TGCGCCAGCAGCCAAGAATGGCTAGCGCGGAACGAGCAGTACTTC

size: NA
J: TRBJ2-2
length: 13
V: TRBV27
D: TRBD1
CDR3: CASGDRSTGELFF
DNA: TGTGCCAGCGGGGACAGGTCGACCGGGGAGCTGTTTTTT

size: NA
J: TRBJ1-2
length: 14
V: TRBV5-6
D: TRBD1
CDR3: CASSGTGASYGYTF
DNA: TGTGCCAGCAGCGGAACAGGGGCCTCCTATGGCTACACCTTC

size: NA
J: TRBJ1-2
length: 14
V: TRBV6-2/TRBV6-3
D: NA
CDR3: CASSSGGREYGYTF
DNA: TGTGCCAGCAGTAGCGGGGGCAGAGAGTATGGCTACACCTTC

size: NA
J: TRBJ1-2
length: 13
V: TRBV5-1
D: NA
CDR3: CASSLSGYYGYTF
DNA: TGCGCCAGCAGCTTGTCGGGGTACTATGGCTACACCTTC

size: NA
J: TRBJ1-3
length: 15
V: TRBV28
D: NA
CDR3: CASSMSWAGGNTIYF
DNA: TGTGCCAGCAGCATGAGTTGGGCGGGCGGAAACACCATATATTTT

size: NA
J: TRBJ1-1
length: 16
V: TRBV6-1
D: TRBD1
CDR3: CASSGAGTGKGNEAFF
DNA: TGTGCCAGCAGTGGGGCCGGGACAGGGAAGGGGAATGAAGCTTTCTTT

size: NA
J: TRBJ2-3
length: 14
V: TRBV28
D: NA
CDR3: CASRRQISTDTQYF
DNA: TGTGCCAGCAGACGACAGATTAGCACAGATACGCAGTATTTT

size: once
J: TRBJ1-1
length: 14
V: TRBV5-1
D: TRBD1
CDR3: CASSEPTGRTEAFF
DNA: TGCGCCAGCAGCGAGCCGACAGGGAGGACTGAAGCTTTCTTT

size: NA
J: TRBJ1-3
length: 12
V: TRBV9
D: NA
CDR3: CASGRVGNTIYF
DNA: TGTGCCAGCGGGAGGGTGGGAAACACCATATATTTT

size: NA
J: TRBJ2-7
length: 15
V: TRBV6-1
D: TRBD1
CDR3: CASSEVTGGFNEQYF
DNA: TGTGCCAGCAGTGAGGTGACAGGGGGATTCAACGAGCAGTACTTC

size: NA
J: TRBJ2-3
length: 15
V: TRBV7-6
D: TRBD2
CDR3: CASSSAGGRPDTQYF
DNA: TGTGCCAGCAGCTCAGCGGGGGGTAGGCCAGATACGCAGTATTTT